This entry concerns a single T cell receptor beta chain. The data derive from a study of patients and donors after allogeneic stem cell transplantation. The J segment lost 4 bases and the V segment lost 2 bases, leaving 10 bases of the junction unmatched. This CDR3 spans 16 amino acids. Germline-derived CDR1 and CDR2 are SGDLS and YYNGEE. Each CDR3 protein is one row after TCRdb ran MiXCR on the RT-PCR reads. The sample yields about 210,000 distinct CDR3 sequences, 38% seen once. This TCR came from a human donor who was either an allogeneic HSCT recipient or a stem cell or donor lymphocyte infusion donor (not recorded which). It is not recorded whose cells these are; they may come from a transplant donor. The chain combines TRBV9 with TRBJ1-2; TRBD1 matches 8 bases. Sequenced: blood, either unsorted or a sorted T cell fraction (not recorded which). The CDR3 spells CASSVSRAGTGYGYTF. Written as DNA, the CDR3 is TGTGCCAGCAGCGTGAGCCGAGCTGGGACAGGCTATGGCTACACCTTC.